The subject of this entry is one T cell receptor (beta chain). Its antigen is not known. The CDR3 consists of 15 residues. The V end lost 0 bases, the J end lost 2 bases, and 11 bases lay between the germline ends. Looked up from germline, CDR1 is LGHNA and CDR2 is YSLEER. The data stem from a study of cytomegalovirus exposure and HLA in healthy donors. Study-level points and caveats: On later analysis, the bulk of CMV-associated TCR beta chains appeared to be HLA-restricted. Rare sequences made up most TCRs, while some public TCRs were found in many donors. It was reported that TCR beta sequences correctly inferred the HLA-A and HLA-B alleles for most subjects.

Vbeta (60) and Jbeta (13) primers were used in the PCR. Libraries were prepared by immunoSEQ multiplex PCR; TCRdb keeps only in-frame clonotypes and omits some of them. The data contain 14,000 or so clones, under 70% of them singletons. Sequences were obtained from PBMCs. V usage is TRBV4-3 and J usage is TRBJ2-7; the D is unclear. The TCR sequence derives from a woman between 45 and 60 years old in good health and CMV-seropositive. The CDR3: CASSQDRLGAYEQYF. The CDR3 nucleotides are TGCGCCAGCAGCCAAGATCGTCTCGGAGCCTACGAGCAGTACTTC.